This entry lists 23 T cell receptor beta chains sequenced from one sample in a study of beta chain features in type 1 diabetes. The sequenced template was cDNA made from the entire isolated RNA. Sequencing used immunoSEQ multiplex PCR; TCRdb keeps in-frame clones, though not all of them. The repertoire holds 150,000 to 200,000 clones, with roughly an eighth as singletons. The material sequenced was central memory CD4+ T cells from blood. The receptors originated from a woman aged 18-29 years in good health.

This clone occurred a few times. This chain joins TRBV23-1 and TRBJ2-6, with D possibly being TRBD1 (7 bases). TRBV23-1 is an ORF, and what it does is uncertain. CDR3 length: 18 amino acids. Trimming shortened V by 7 bases and J by 4 bases, and 23 bases separated the two germline ends. CDR3 residues: CASIPGDGQGGGANVLTF. The DNA of the CDR3 is TGCGCCAGCATCCCGGGGGACGGTCAGGGGGGAGGGGCCAACGTCCTGACTTTC.

This sequence joins TRBV4-2 and TRBJ2-3, with 12 bases matching TRBD2. Germline CDR1 and CDR2: LGHNA and YNFKEQ. CDR3 length: 20 amino acids. Trimming at V came to 0 bases and at J to 2 bases, leaving 12 bases not matched to a gene. The chain's CDR3 is CASSQDPGLAGWKVTDTQYF. The CDR3 region has the DNA TGTGCCAGCAGCCAAGATCCAGGACTAGCGGGATGGAAGGTCACAGATACGCAGTATTTT.

V usage is TRBV6-6 and J usage is TRBJ2-7; TRBD1 matches 9 bases. Losses at the gene ends were 6 bases for V and 0 bases for J; bases not matched to a gene: 6. The germline CDR1 and CDR2 sequences are MNHNY and SVGAGI (reference sequence). The length of the CDR3 is 15 residues. DNA for the CDR3: TGTGCCAGCAGGCCCGGGACAGGGCCCTCCTACGAGCAGTACTTC. It yields the protein CASRPGTGPSYEQYF.

This clone turned up a few times. The chain links TRBV7-9 to TRBJ2-7, with D perhaps matching TRBD2 (5 bases). The germline CDR1 and CDR2 sequences are SEHNR and FQNEAQ (reference sequence). Trimming pared 5 bases from V and 7 bases from J, leaving 15 bases between. This CDR3 contains 13 residues. The DNA for the CDR3 is TGTGCCAGCAGCGCAGGCCCGCGGAGGGAGCAGTACTTC. It encodes CASSAGPRREQYF.

The chain uses TRBV19 and TRBJ2-7; 7 bases line up with TRBD1. J gave up 6 bases and V 1 base, and 6 bases lay outside the gene matches. There are 14 residues in the CDR3. Germline V gene data show CDR1 as LNHDA and CDR2 as SQIVND (reference sequence). Here the CDR3 DNA reads TGTGCCAGTAGTATAGGAGGGACAGATGGCGAGCAGTACTTC. Translated: CASSIGGTDGEQYF.

This clone occurred a few times. The gene calls are TRBV7-9 and TRBJ2-1; TRBD1 might be the D (5 bases). This CDR3 contains 16 residues. Trimming pared 3 bases from V and 5 bases from J, leaving 17 bases between. Germline V gene sequence: CDR1 SEHNR, CDR2 FQNEAQ (reference sequence). The CDR3 DNA follows: TGTGCCAGCAGCTTGTTGAAAGGGGCCGCGAACAATGAGCAGTTCTTC. Translated, it gives CASSLLKGAANNEQFF. The entire variable domain, with the rest obtained from reference TRBV7-9 and TRBJ2-1, is as follows: DTGVSQNPRHKITKRGQNVTFRCDPISEHNRLYWYRQTLGQGPEFLTYFQNEAQLEKSRLLSDRFSAERPKGSFSTLEIQRTEQGDSAMYLCASSLLKGAANNEQFFGPGTRLTVL.

The V call is TRBV15, the J call TRBJ2-1; 10 bases align to TRBD2. The CDR3 has 14 residues. Trimming removed 7 bases from V and 3 bases from J; junction bases left unmatched: 3. The germline CDR1 and CDR2 sequences are LNHNV and YYDKDF (reference sequence). The CDR3 nucleotides are TGTGCCACCAAAAAGCGGGAGGGCTACAATGAGCAGTTCTTC. Encoded protein: CATKKREGYNEQFF.

This clone has just a few counts. This chain joins TRBV4-3 and TRBJ2-7; the match to TRBD1 covers 9 bases. V trimming: 0 bases; J trimming: 5 bases; junction bases outside the gene matches: 5. The CDR3 is 15 amino acids. The germline V gene encodes CDR1 LGHNA and CDR2 YSLEER. Here the CDR3 reads CASSQDKDRGHEQYF. The CDR3 nucleotides read TGCGCCAGCAGCCAAGACAAGGACAGGGGCCACGAGCAGTACTTC.

The chain uses TRBV7-2 and TRBJ2-7; 9 nucleotides match TRBD1. The ends lost 4 bases at V and 2 bases at J; junction bases unmatched: 6. Germline V gives CDR1 SGHTA, CDR2 FQGNSA. The CDR3 length is 15 residues. Here the CDR3 reads CASSSRTGVAYEQYF. In nucleotides, the CDR3 is TGTGCCAGCAGCTCACGGACAGGGGTAGCCTACGAGCAGTACTTC.

The chain joins TRBV2 to TRBJ2-7; weak D call: TRBD1 (5 bases). The CDR3 is made up of 17 amino acids. The V end lost 0 bases, the J end lost 0 bases, and 15 bases lay between the germline ends. In germline, CDR1 is SNHLY, CDR2 FYNNEI. The CDR3 reads CASSEALHVQDSYEQYF. DNA of the CDR3: TGTGCCAGCAGTGAAGCGCTTCATGTACAGGACTCCTACGAGCAGTACTTC.

V usage is TRBV21-1 and J usage is TRBJ1-1; the D call in the table, TRBD1, was not verified against the DNA. TRBV21-1 is annotated as a pseudogene. CDR3 length: 16 residues. In DNA, the CDR3 is TGTGCCAGCAGCAAAGAGGGGAAAGGGCTGAACACTGAAGCTTTCTTT. Amino acid sequence: CASSKEGKGLNTEAFF.

V and J are TRBV5-6 and TRBJ1-4, with unresolved D. The CDR3 is 15 amino acids. The V gene lost 3 bases and the J gene lost 6 bases, with 15 bases spanning the gap. Looked up from germline, CDR1 is SGHDT and CDR2 is YYEEEE. The CDR3 nucleotides read TGTGCCAGCAGCTATCGACGGAGCTTGCATGAAAAACTGTTTTTT. Translation: CASSYRRSLHEKLFF. Looking up the rest from reference TRBV5-6 and TRBJ1-4 gives the full variable domain: DAGVTQSPTHLIKTRGQQVTLRCSPKSGHDTVSWYQQALGQGPQFIFQYYEEEERQRGNFPDRFSGHQFPNYSSELNVNALLLGDSALYLCASSYRRSLHEKLFFGSGTQLSVL.

This clone was seen a few times. This chain connects TRBV11-2 to TRBJ1-2, with 8 bases identical to TRBD1. V was clipped by 11 bases and J by 6 bases; unmatched bases: 11. Germline CDR1 SGHAT, CDR2 FQNNGV. The CDR3 consists of 13 residues. CDR3 residues: CARSRQGRDGYTF. The CDR3 DNA is TGTGCCCGGTCGAGACAGGGGCGAGATGGCTACACCTTC.

This clone occurred a few times. The rearrangement links TRBV7-2 to TRBJ2-1; TRBD2 is a possible D gene (6 bases). Germline CDR1 SGHTA, CDR2 FQGNSA. The V and J ends lost 4 bases and 8 bases respectively, with 18 bases between them. The CDR3 covers 15 residues. For the CDR3, the DNA is TGTGCCAGCAGCTCCCAATACGGAGGGGAGTATGAGCAGTTCTTC. Protein: CASSSQYGGEYEQFF.

The chain carries TRBV28 and TRBJ2-4, with D tentatively TRBD2 (7 bases). Trimming cost V 6 bases and J 0 bases, with 15 bases left between them. Germline V gene sequence: CDR1 MDHEN, CDR2 SYDVKM. The CDR3 is made up of 16 amino acids. The CDR3 nucleotides read TGTGCCAGCAGCCACCCGGGGGGCGTAGCCAAAAACATTCAGTACTTC. Its protein is CASSHPGGVAKNIQYF.

The sample holds a few counts of this clone. This chain links TRBV6-1 with TRBJ1-4; weak D call: TRBD1 (6 bases). CDR1 and CDR2 (germline): MNHNS, SASEGT. This CDR3 spans 15 amino acids. V was clipped by 5 bases and J by 5 bases, with 15 bases between them. Written as DNA, the CDR3 is TGTGCCAGCAGTATTACAGGGTCAGCGAATGAAAAACTGTTTTTT. Protein product: CASSITGSANEKLFF.

The chain carries TRBV7-9 and TRBJ2-1, with TRBD2 identical over 8 bases. Germline CDR1 and CDR2: SEHNR and FQNEAQ (reference sequence). The V gene end was trimmed by 8 bases and the J gene end by 3 bases; junction bases not matched to a gene: 3. The CDR3 runs 13 residues. CDR3 protein: CASRTSSYNEQFF. CDR3 sequence (DNA): TGTGCCAGCCGGACTAGCAGCTACAATGAGCAGTTCTTC.

This clone showed up just a few times. V and J are TRBV5-1 and TRBJ1-1; 7 bases map to TRBD1. The length of the CDR3 is 15 residues. J lost 1 base, V lost 4 bases, and 7 bases had no gene match. Germline values: CDR1 SGHRS, CDR2 YFSETQ. The DNA of the CDR3 is TGCGCCAGCAGCAGGACAGGACAGCGGAACACTGAAGCTTTCTTT. Amino acid sequence: CASSRTGQRNTEAFF.

The chain is built from TRBV18 and TRBJ1-3; D call uncertain. Germline-derived CDR1 and CDR2 are KGHSH and LQKENI. The ends were cut back, 3 bases at V and 16 bases at J, with 19 bases in the middle. The CDR3 is 13 residues long. The CDR3: CASSPRSAETAYF. The CDR3 DNA follows: TGTGCCAGCTCACCGCGGTCGGCGGAGACTGCCTATTTT.

This clone has a handful of counts. The identical CDR3 is also encoded by other nucleotide sequences in the sample. The rearrangement uses TRBV7-2 and TRBJ2-7; D might be TRBD2 (5 bases). The ends were cut back, 3 bases at V and 4 bases at J, with 7 bases in the middle. There are 12 residues in the CDR3. CDR1 and CDR2 (germline): SGHTA, FQGNSA. CDR3 amino acids: CASSFTSYEQYF. For the CDR3, the DNA is TGTGCCAGCAGCTTCACTAGTTACGAGCAGTACTTC.

This clone was counted only a few times. The chain's CDR3 is CSVELPGDEQYF. CDR3 in DNA: TGCAGCGTTGAGCTCCCAGGGGACGAGCAGTACTTC. V is TRBV29-1 and J is TRBJ2-7; D is perhaps TRBD1 (6 bases). Germline V gene lookup returns CDR1 SQVTM and CDR2 ANQGSEA. The CDR3 spans 12 residues. V lost 3 bases and J lost 5, with 11 bases in between.

This clone was counted only a few times. The rearrangement joins TRBV10-3 to TRBJ2-7; 8 bases are a match to TRBD2. The V and J ends lost 7 bases and 5 bases, in that order; junction bases with no gene match: 10. The CDR3 is 14 amino acids. In germline, CDR1 is ENHRY, CDR2 SYGVKD. CDR3 amino acids: CAINAGTSRDEQYF. The CDR3 nucleotides are TGTGCCATCAACGCCGGGACTAGTCGGGACGAGCAGTACTTC.

This clone was seen more than once but under ten times. The chain is built from TRBV29-1 and TRBJ2-2; 7 bases line up with TRBD2. V was pared by 8 bases and J by 7 bases, with 13 bases of the junction left unmatched. The CDR3 spans 14 residues. The germline V gene encodes CDR1 SQVTM and CDR2 ANQGSEA. CDR3 DNA sequence: TGCAGCTCAGGGTGGGGAGGGGCGGGCGGGGAGCTGTTTTTT. Its protein is CSSGWGGAGGELFF.